A single TCR beta chain is shown here with its context. The antigen is undetermined. A much larger clone differs from this one at a single base, so this may be a read error. Sample-barcoded 5' priming and a J-beta primer mix drove a second PCR of roughly 6 to 12 cycles. Using its own MiXCR run on the 5' RACE reads, TCRdb lists one record per CDR3 protein. Counted here are roughly 1.5 million distinct CDR3 sequences, around 40% occurring once; the ten biggest clones make up under 5%. This sample stems from a study of blood T cells in healthy people across ages. The germline gives CDR1 DFQATT, CDR2 SNEGSKA (reference sequence). The CDR3 is 14 residues long. Findings of the study overall: Diversity estimates from one million T cells were considered underestimates. Because donor CMV status was unknown, expanded clonotype changes were possibly confounded.

The chain combines TRBV20-1 with TRBJ2-1; TRBD2 matches 9 bases. The sample was blood. The TCR sequence derives from a woman younger than 30 in good health. The CDR3 protein is CSAKLAGLYNEQLF. The CDR3 DNA is TGCAGTGCTAAACTAGCGGGCCTCTACAATGAGCAGTTATTC.